This TCR beta chain comes out of a study of shared clonotypes between healthy human individuals. Study at large: Donors were a couple of women and three men aged 18 to 49.

On this clone: What it binds is unknown.

Assay used: immunoSEQ multiplex PCR; TCRdb lists only in-frame clones, some missing. This sample carries about 490,000 clones, 70% to 80% of them seen once, and the ten largest clones take 12%. In germline, CDR1 is KGHSH, CDR2 LQKENI. The CDR3 loop spans 15 amino acids. V lost 2 bases, J lost 3 bases, and 2 bases stayed unmatched. The study, taken as a whole, reports: Enrolling few donors narrowed the genetic and exposure-history diversity that was represented. Among donors, clonotype sharing was expected to be affected by sequencing depth.

V and J are TRBV18 and TRBJ1-5; 9 bases fit TRBD1. This TCR was recovered from a middle-aged woman in good health. Some clones in this sample may be carry-over from other donors' samples. The source material was PBMCs. CDR3 sequence (DNA): TGTGCCAGCTCACCAGACAGGGGGGACAATCAGCCCCAGCATTTT. This encodes CASSPDRGDNQPQHF.